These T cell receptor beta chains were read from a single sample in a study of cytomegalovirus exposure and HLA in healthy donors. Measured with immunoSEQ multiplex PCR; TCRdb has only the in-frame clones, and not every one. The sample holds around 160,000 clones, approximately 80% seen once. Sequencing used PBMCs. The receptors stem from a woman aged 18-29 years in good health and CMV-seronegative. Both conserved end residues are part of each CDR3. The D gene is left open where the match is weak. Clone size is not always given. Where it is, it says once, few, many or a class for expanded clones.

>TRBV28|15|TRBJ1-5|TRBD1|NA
CASSSTGAKNQPQHF
TGTGCCAGCAGTTCTACAGGGGCGAAAAATCAGCCCCAGCATTTT
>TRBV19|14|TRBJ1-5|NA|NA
CASSPTGLGQPQHF
TGTGCCAGTAGTCCTACAGGGTTGGGGCAGCCCCAGCATTTT
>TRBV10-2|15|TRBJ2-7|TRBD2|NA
CASSDFGGGGYEQYF
TGCGCCAGCAGTGACTTCGGGGGGGGCGGCTACGAGCAGTACTTC
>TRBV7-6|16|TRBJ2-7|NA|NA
CASSPEGGVSSYEQYF
TGTGCCAGCAGCCCCGAAGGGGGAGTGAGCTCCTACGAGCAGTACTTC
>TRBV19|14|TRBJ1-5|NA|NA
CASRVSGSNQPQHF
TGTGCCAGTAGAGTGTCAGGGAGCAATCAGCCCCAGCATTTT
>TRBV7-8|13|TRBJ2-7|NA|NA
CASSPPPRWKQYF
TGTGCCAGCAGCCCCCCCCCGCGGTGGAAGCAGTACTTC
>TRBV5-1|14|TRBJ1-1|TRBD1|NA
CASSRTGMNTEAFF
TGCGCCAGCAGCAGGACAGGGATGAACACTGAAGCTTTCTTT
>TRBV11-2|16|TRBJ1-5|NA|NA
CASSLDNSGAHQPQHF
TGTGCCAGCAGCTTAGATAATTCAGGGGCCCATCAGCCCCAGCATTTT
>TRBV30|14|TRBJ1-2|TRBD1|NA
CAWSVGQGWYGYTF
TGTGCCTGGAGTGTCGGACAGGGATGGTATGGCTACACCTTC
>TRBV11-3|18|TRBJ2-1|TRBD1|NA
CASSPGTGKPGGGNEQFF
TGTGCCAGCAGCCCCGGGACAGGGAAACCTGGGGGGGGGAATGAGCAGTTCTTC
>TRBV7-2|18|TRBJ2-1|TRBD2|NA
CASSSLGLAGGLGNEQFF
TGTGCCAGCAGCTCCCTCGGACTAGCGGGGGGGCTCGGCAATGAGCAGTTCTTC
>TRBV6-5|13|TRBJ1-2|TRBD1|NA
CASSLQGYYGYTF
TGTGCCAGCAGCCTACAGGGGTACTATGGCTACACCTTC
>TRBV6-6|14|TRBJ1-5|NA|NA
CASRVRGGNQPQHF
TGTGCCAGCAGGGTCAGGGGTGGCAATCAGCCCCAGCATTTT
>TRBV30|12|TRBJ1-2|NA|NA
CACRTANYGYTF
TGTGCCTGTCGGACAGCTAACTATGGCTACACCTTC
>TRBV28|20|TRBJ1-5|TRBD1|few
CASSPFEEDRGYLGDQPQHF
TGTGCCAGCAGCCCCTTTGAGGAGGACAGGGGTTACCTTGGCGATCAGCCCCAGCATTTT
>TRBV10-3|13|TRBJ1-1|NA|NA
CAIGQLGQTEAFF
TGTGCCATCGGGCAGCTTGGACAAACTGAAGCTTTCTTT
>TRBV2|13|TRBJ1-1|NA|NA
CASSFRQGTEAFF
TGTGCCAGCTCCTTTAGGCAGGGCACTGAAGCTTTCTTT
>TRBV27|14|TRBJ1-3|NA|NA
CASRQQGSGNTIYF
TGTGCCAGCAGACAACAGGGATCTGGAAACACCATATATTTT
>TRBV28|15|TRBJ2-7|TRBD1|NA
CASSLYGTANPRQYF
TGTGCCAGCAGTTTATATGGGACAGCGAACCCTAGACAGTACTTC
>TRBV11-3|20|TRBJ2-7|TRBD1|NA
CASSLVAWGVSGQANYEQYF
TGTGCCAGCAGCTTAGTTGCGTGGGGTGTATCCGGACAGGCCAACTACGAGCAGTACTTC
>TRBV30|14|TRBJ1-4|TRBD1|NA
CAWTGGSFLGKLFF
TGTGCTTGGACAGGGGGCTCTTTTTTAGGAAAACTGTTTTTT
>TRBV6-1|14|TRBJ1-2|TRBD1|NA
CASSEVQGVPGYTF
TGTGCCAGCAGTGAAGTACAGGGGGTACCCGGCTACACCTTC
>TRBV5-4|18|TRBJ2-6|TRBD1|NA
CASRPRTGETSGANVLTF
TGTGCCAGCAGACCTCGGACAGGGGAAACCTCTGGGGCCAACGTCCTGACTTTC
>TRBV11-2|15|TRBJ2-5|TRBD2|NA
CASSSQRGRVETQYF
TGTGCCAGCAGTTCCCAGCGGGGGCGGGTGGAGACCCAGTACTTC
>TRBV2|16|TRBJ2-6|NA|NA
CASSGASRSGANVLTF
TGTGCCAGCAGTGGGGCCTCCCGCTCCGGGGCCAACGTCCTGACTTTC
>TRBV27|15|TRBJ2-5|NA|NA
CASSSHGAGQETQYF
TGTGCCAGCAGTTCCCACGGGGCGGGGCAAGAGACCCAGTACTTC
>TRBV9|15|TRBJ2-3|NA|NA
CASSADYTSTDTQYF
TGTGCCAGCAGCGCCGACTACACTAGCACAGATACGCAGTATTTT
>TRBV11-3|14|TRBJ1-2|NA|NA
CASSLTGFSYGYTF
TGTGCCAGCAGCTTGACAGGATTTAGCTATGGCTACACCTTC
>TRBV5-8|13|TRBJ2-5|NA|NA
CASSFGEMETQYF
TGTGCCAGCAGCTTCGGGGAAATGGAGACCCAGTACTTC